The entry below gives a single TCR beta chain sequence along with its context. The table came from immunoSEQ multiplex PCR; TCRdb's copy has only in-frame clones and leaves some out. The data contain 150,000 to 250,000 clones, roughly 90% of them singletons. The source of the sample is a study of blood T cell repertoires in COVID-19. Trimming took 5 bases from V and 7 from J; bases not matched to a gene: 12. Looked up from germline, CDR1 is MNHEY and CDR2 is SMNVEV (reference sequence). The CDR3 is 16 amino acids. Material for sequencing was PBMCs or T cells enriched from blood (not recorded which). This receptor was taken from a woman aged 25 to 39 who had recovered from COVID-19. This chain joins TRBV27 and TRBJ1-5; 9 nucleotides line up with TRBD1. This chain's CDR3 is CASSPDRGGVDQPQHF. The CDR3 DNA reads as TGTGCCAGCAGTCCTGACAGGGGGGGAGTGGACCAGCCCCAGCATTTT.